This T cell receptor beta chain stems from a study of blood T cell repertoires in COVID-19. Whole-study context: Whether acute or convalescent, the COVID-19 samples came from the United States, Italy and Spain. The cDNA or gDNA used as material had been derived from T cells, B-cell-depleted T cells, or PBMCs.

Per the study methods: The authors estimated nucleated cell counts from reference gene primer amplification. Sequencing used immunoSEQ multiplex PCR; TCRdb keeps in-frame clones, though not all of them. The D gene and trimming were derived from the DNA, and the V and J assignments and clone size from that table. The sample contains 100,000 to 130,000 clones, approximately 82% of which appear only once. Specimen: peripheral blood. The source is a woman aged 70-85 years with acute or convalescent COVID-19.

Here the CDR3 reads CASSLDPGSPEAFF. The CDR3 DNA reads TGCGCCAGCAGCTTGGATCCCGGGTCCCCTGAAGCTTTCTTT. J is TRBJ1-1 and V is TRBV5-1, with no clear D. The V gene's germline CDR1 is SGHRS and CDR2 YFSETQ. Between the trimmed V and J ends, which lost 0 bases and 6 bases, there was a span of 12 bases. This CDR3 has 14 residues.